This TCR beta chain was captured in a study of monozygotic twins with inflammatory bowel disease. Notes on the study in general: The existence of one strong signal or clonotype linked to IBD lacked support. Fewer clonotypes were shared with others by IBD patients than by healthy twins, especially with disease activity.

Each UMI harboured a 6-nucleotide sample barcode and was appended via template switching. TCRdb re-called the 5' RACE reads and catalogs CDR3 proteins one per entry, DNA excluded. This sample's clone table lists hundreds of thousands of distinct CDR3 sequences. As concerns this clonotype: The antigen is unknown.

The CDR3 extends over 15 amino acids. Germline CDR1 is MNHEY and CDR2 is SMNVEV (reference sequence). The chain uses TRBV27 and TRBJ2-2; TCRdb proposes TRBD2, but this gene call is untestable without DNA. The sequence came from a human donor with ulcerative colitis or Crohn's disease, or a healthy co-twin of an affected twin (not recorded which). Sequenced input: blood. This CDR3 is CASSLGRPNTGELFF.